This T cell receptor beta chain was obtained from a study of cytomegalovirus exposure and HLA in healthy donors. Study results and limitations: Previous analysis showed most TCR beta V segments were productive about 90% or about 30% of the time.

The PCR was carried out with 60 Vbeta primers and 13 Jbeta primers. Here immunoSEQ multiplex PCR was the method, and the copy in TCRdb shows in-frame clones only, minus some. In the table there are just over 95,000 clones, about 77% of which are singletons. Concerning this clone itself: Its target is unknown.

V dropped 6 bases and J dropped 6; count of bases not matched to a gene: 9. The CDR3 length is 14 residues. Germline CDR1 is MNHEY and CDR2 is SVGAGI. The source of this sequence is a woman aged 35 to 49 in good health and CMV-seronegative. The J gene is TRBJ2-7, the V gene TRBV6-5; 9 bases map to TRBD1. Sample: PBMCs. The CDR3 is CASRYRDRESEQYF. In nucleotides, the CDR3 is TGTGCCAGCAGGTACCGGGACAGGGAATCCGAGCAGTACTTC.